This T cell receptor beta chain was captured by sequencing in a study of cytomegalovirus exposure and HLA in healthy donors (dated by TCRdb to about 2017). In the study overall: An earlier analysis of some 500 of the donors reported approximately 270 Gb of sequence data and approximately 110 million unique TCR beta sequences from 190 million or so T cells. The study combined high-throughput TCR immunosequencing, statistical association of individual TCRs with disease status, and machine learning to predict cytomegalovirus infection status. To study patterns of TCR occurrence, a later analysis re-analyzed previously published TCR beta repertoires from 666 donors and added high-resolution HLA genotyping. Donor age, sex, ethnicity and CMV serostatus were compiled together with the repertoire data. Of the 300 to 500 genotyped donors, approximately 80% were placed in the genetic ancestry cluster associated with self-reported Caucasian donors. Besides the first cohort of 500 to 700 subjects, a separate validation cohort made up of 120 or so different subjects was used. An earlier analysis of several hundred of the donors used high-throughput TCR beta sequencing to judge whether each TCR beta V gene segment behaved as functional or pseudogenic. Among 398 genotyped donors of the cohort, an average of roughly 240,000 unique TCR beta nucleotide sequences were sequenced per donor, roughly a sixth of them non-productive. The study aimed to test whether cataloging public T cell receptors could reveal signatures of past pathogen exposure. All discovery cohort repertoires had been generated on a single sequencing platform. In a later genetic analysis, genome-wide SNP genotypes for about three fifths of the roughly 670 donors were used, and that subset was treated as a discovery cohort. Four to six DR-DQ haplotypes were handled as single units for association and clustering, since linkage in the cohort was strong. Both class I and class II loci were covered by HLA typing, at four-digit resolution. The study profiled the T cell repertoires of 666 subjects by immunosequencing and related them to cytomegalovirus serostatus. About 330 gigabases of sequencing data and 75 million to 85 million unique TCR sequences made up an early release that covered around 640 HLA-typed donors. Typing coverage varied by locus: roughly 629-630 donors for A, B, C, DRB1 and DQB1; some 520 for DQA1; around 610 for DPA1; roughly 450 for DPB1. In the later analysis, no new phenotypic data were used to find candidate immune exposures; instead, reliance was placed on TCR beta sequences and their occurrence across donors.

About this clone itself: Its antigen remains undetermined. It has no much larger one-base neighbor in the sample; base qualities were not kept.

General study outcomes and caveats: A later analysis found that TCR association rates varied across HLA loci, with DRB1 alleles showing the most associated TCRs and HLA-C alleles the fewest. A further reported finding was that TCR beta sequences accurately predicted the HLA-A and HLA-B alleles for most subjects in the first cohort. In a later analysis, HLA-associated TCR beta chains showed more clonal expansion and lower generation probabilities than non-associated chains that were equally common. Correlated functional status among segregating V segments might be attributable to linkage disequilibrium, but an unknown experimental factor could not be ruled out. HLA typing was unavailable for some donors at each locus, so association tests used only the typed subset. According to a later genetic analysis, donors in an Asian-associated ancestry cluster had fewer N-insertions in productive TCRs than the approximately 670-donor mean. Only TCR beta chains were sequenced in this cohort, and the absence of alpha or paired-chain data limited detectable features. Because counts were too low, around 17 rarely observed V segments, including chromosome 9 orphons, were left out of the earlier analysis of over 550 of the donors. Most CMV-associated TCR beta chains appeared to be HLA-restricted in a later analysis, and the HLA associations seemed to be driven largely by CMV exposure. In a later genetic analysis, a missense DCLRE1C variant was associated with V-gene and J-gene trimming of TCR beta chains, and the association was replicated in an independent cohort. In both the original and validation cohorts, the classifier was reported to diagnose cytomegalovirus status with high specificity and sensitivity. CMV serostatus was the only immune exposure information available for the cohort. In a later analysis, some 18,000 TCR beta sequences were associated with specific HLA alleles at a false discovery rate of 0.05. Broadly in line with IMGT annotations, most TCR beta V segments showed up in productive rearrangements about 87% or about 30% of the time in an earlier analysis of around 600 of the donors. Most TCR sequences were observed very rarely across donors, whereas some public TCRs were present in many individuals. The presence/absence analyses assumed that sequencing depth was roughly uniform across donors, and that assumption may not be true. The study listed 164 TCR beta chains as associated with cytomegalovirus. A few of the identified cytomegalovirus-associated TCR beta chains were confirmed in vitro to be specific for cytomegalovirus antigens. A cluster of highly shared sequence variants was judged likely to represent a technical artifact of the sequencing pipeline. When HLA alleles, especially DR and DQ, strongly co-occurred, TCR associations were difficult to assign to individual alleles. The authors suggested that the approach could potentially be extended to other disease states and immunological phenotypes. In a later analysis, several top co-occurrence clusters were reported to appear linked to parvovirus B19, influenza, CMV and Epstein-Barr virus.

The cohort was made up of 666 healthy bone marrow donors. Cohort members were all nominally healthy when sampled, although unrecorded immune exposures were likely present. The donor tested CMV seropositive and was one of the 289 seropositive cohort members. Each donor provided a peripheral blood sample, and peripheral blood mononuclear cells were used for TCR beta sequencing. Genomic DNA was extracted from the blood cell samples with the Qiagen DNeasy Blood Extraction Kit. The library was built by means of the immunoSEQ multiplex PCR assay. For the multiplex PCR, a mixture combining 60 forward primers for TCR Vbeta segments and 13 reverse primers for TCR Jbeta segments was used. The CDR3 region of rearranged TCR beta genes was amplified from genomic DNA with a multiplex PCR assay. On the Illumina HiSeq System, the amplified TCR beta libraries were sequenced as 87-base-pair reads. The original pipeline was this. A later analysis tallied around 80 million unique TCR beta chains across the roughly 610 repertoires, and roughly 11 million of those chains were shared by two or more donors. Raw reads were error-corrected and collapsed into unique sequences with a nearest-neighbor algorithm that merged closely related sequences to remove PCR and sequencing errors. V, D and J gene segments were assigned by aligning CDR3 sequences to IMGT reference sequences. For a sequence to be retained, a match of at least six nucleotides was required to both a V gene segment and a J gene segment. Rearrangements were called productive when the CDR3 lacked stop codons and stayed in frame with V and J; all others were non-productive. CDR3 was defined by IMGT convention, running from the second conserved V-encoded cysteine to the conserved J-encoded phenylalanine. The earlier analysis of 550 to 650 of the donors excluded any sequence lacking an unambiguous match to a single V gene segment. An earlier analysis of several hundred of the donors classified V segments as functional when productive rearrangements were above 56.7% and as segregating when the standard deviation between donors was above 5%. A statistical classification framework was developed to diagnose cytomegalovirus status using the catalog of TCR beta chain sequences. V and J gene assignment, in a later analysis, came from comparing TCR nucleotide sequences with IMGT/GENE-DB human TR gene sequences. Using the TCRdist pipeline, a later analysis assigned CDR3 sequences along with most-parsimonious VDJ recombination scenarios. In a later analysis, every TCR beta chain was defined by the combination of its CDR3 amino acid sequence and its V-gene family, and reads without a unique V-gene family were dropped. To address suspected cross-contamination and a sequencing artifact, a later analysis removed approximately 590 highly shared, low-generation-probability nucleotide sequences. In a later analysis, a clonal expansion index was calculated for each public chain from normalized within-repertoire ranks of inferred template counts. Generation probabilities in a later analysis came from a VDJ recombination model fitted to out-of-frame rearrangements, and those results were checked against IGoR. Hypergeometric tests were used in a later analysis to score TCR-TCR, TCR-HLA and TCR-CMV co-occurrence, with a repertoire-size bias correction applied to the TCR pairs. In a later analysis, false discovery rates were estimated by permuting HLA or CMV assignments 20 times. A later analysis grouped co-occurring TCRs with DBSCAN, adding TCRdist sequence similarity when clustering within HLA-allele-positive subsets. Repertoires with fewer than 30,000 or more than 120,000 public chains, plus five repertoires with anomalous nucleotide sharing, were excluded from co-occurrence clustering. Not all clones reach the TCRdb copy of this immuneACCESS table, which keeps in-frame sequences only. Checked studies attribute under half of the gap to unresolved V genes and leave the rest unexplained. The V and J calls and clone size are taken from that table; D and trimming were inferred from the DNA. The sample table holds 150,000 to 200,000 clones, of which 83% were seen once. The ten largest clonotypes hold 1.5% to 2% of the sample.

The sequence was collected from a man in his forties in good health and CMV-seropositive. The sequenced material came from PBMCs.

The CDR3 is CASRAGTGGGDEQYF. The sequence in DNA is TGCGCCAGCAGGGCCGGGACAGGGGGCGGCGACGAGCAGTACTTC. The V and J segments used are TRBV4-1 and TRBJ2-7, with 12 central nucleotides matching TRBD1. The germline V gene gives CDR1 as MGHRA and CDR2 as YSYEKL. From cysteine to phenylalanine, the CDR3 is 15 amino acids long. CDR3 DNA is the only sequence kept; it has 45 bases, read in frame from the first base. Trimming takes 6 bases off V and 5 bases off J; junction bases not matched to a gene: 8.